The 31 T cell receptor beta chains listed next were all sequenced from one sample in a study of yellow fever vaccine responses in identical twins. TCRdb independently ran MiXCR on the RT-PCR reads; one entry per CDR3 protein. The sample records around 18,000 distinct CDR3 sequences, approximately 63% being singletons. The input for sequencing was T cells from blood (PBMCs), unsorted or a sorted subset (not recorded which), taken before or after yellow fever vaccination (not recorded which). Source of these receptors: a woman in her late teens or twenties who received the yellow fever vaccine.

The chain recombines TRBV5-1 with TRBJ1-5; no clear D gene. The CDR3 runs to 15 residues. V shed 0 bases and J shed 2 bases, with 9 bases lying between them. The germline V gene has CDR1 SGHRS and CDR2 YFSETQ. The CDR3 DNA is TGCGCCAGCAGCTTGGGGGCTCTCGGCAATCAGCCCCAGCATTTT. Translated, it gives CASSLGALGNQPQHF.

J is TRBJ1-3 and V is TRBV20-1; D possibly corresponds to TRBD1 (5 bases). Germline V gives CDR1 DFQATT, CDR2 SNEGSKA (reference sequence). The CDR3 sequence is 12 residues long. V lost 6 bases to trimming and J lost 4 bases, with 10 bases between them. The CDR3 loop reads CSAGDGGNTIYF. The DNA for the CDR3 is TGCAGTGCAGGGGACGGAGGAAACACCATATATTTT.

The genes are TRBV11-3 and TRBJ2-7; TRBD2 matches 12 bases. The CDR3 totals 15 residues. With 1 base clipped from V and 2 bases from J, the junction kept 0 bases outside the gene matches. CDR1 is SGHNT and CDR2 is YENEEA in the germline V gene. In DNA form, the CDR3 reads TGTGCCAGCAGCTTAGGACTAGCGGGAGCCTACGAGCAGTACTTC. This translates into CASSLGLAGAYEQYF. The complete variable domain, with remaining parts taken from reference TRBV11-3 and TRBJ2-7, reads EAGVVQSPRYKIIEKKQPVAFWCNPISGHNTLYWYLQNLGQGPELLIRYENEEAVDDSQLPKDRFSAERLKGVDSTLKIQPAELGDSAVYLCASSLGLAGAYEQYFGPGTRLTVT.

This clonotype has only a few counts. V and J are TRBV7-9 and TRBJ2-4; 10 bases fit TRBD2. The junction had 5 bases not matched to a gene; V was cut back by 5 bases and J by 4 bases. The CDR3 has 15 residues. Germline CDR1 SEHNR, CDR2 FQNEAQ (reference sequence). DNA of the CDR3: TGTGCCAGCAGCCCCCGGACTAGCGGTAAAAACATTCAGTACTTC. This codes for CASSPRTSGKNIQYF.

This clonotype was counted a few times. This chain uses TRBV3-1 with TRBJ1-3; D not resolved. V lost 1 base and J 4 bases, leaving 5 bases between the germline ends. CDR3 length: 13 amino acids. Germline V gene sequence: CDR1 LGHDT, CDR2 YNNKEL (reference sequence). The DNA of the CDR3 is TGTGCCAGCAGCCAAGTCAGGGGAAACACCATATATTTT. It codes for CASSQVRGNTIYF.

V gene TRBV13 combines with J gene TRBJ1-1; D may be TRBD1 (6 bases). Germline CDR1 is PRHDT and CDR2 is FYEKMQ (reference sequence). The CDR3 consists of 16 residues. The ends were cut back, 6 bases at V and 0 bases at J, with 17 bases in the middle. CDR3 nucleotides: TGTGCCAGCAGAATACAGGGACGAAGCATGAACACTGAAGCTTTCTTT. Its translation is CASRIQGRSMNTEAFF.

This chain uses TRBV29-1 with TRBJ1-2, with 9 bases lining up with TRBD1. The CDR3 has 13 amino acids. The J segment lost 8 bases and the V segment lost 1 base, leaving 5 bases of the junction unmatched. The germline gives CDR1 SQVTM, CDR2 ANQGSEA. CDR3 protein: CSVEAGTGLGYTF. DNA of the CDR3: TGCAGCGTTGAAGCTGGGACAGGGTTGGGCTACACCTTC.

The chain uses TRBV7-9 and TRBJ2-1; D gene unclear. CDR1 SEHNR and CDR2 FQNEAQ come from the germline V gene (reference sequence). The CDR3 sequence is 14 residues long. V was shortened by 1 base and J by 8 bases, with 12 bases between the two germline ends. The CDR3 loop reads CASSLGLPTHEQFF. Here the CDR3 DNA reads TGTGCCAGCAGCTTAGGCCTACCTACACATGAGCAGTTCTTC.

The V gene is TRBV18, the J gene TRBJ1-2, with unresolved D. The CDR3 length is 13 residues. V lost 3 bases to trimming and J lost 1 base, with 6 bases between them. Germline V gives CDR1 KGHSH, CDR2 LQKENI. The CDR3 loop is CASSPVRNYGYTF. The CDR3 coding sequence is TGTGCCAGCTCACCCGTCCGTAACTATGGCTACACCTTC.

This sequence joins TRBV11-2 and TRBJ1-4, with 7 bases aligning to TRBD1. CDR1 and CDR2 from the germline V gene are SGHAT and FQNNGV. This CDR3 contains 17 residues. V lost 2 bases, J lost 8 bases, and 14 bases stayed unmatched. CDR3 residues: CASSLFPTGQGREKLFF. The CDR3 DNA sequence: TGTGCCAGCAGCTTATTCCCGACAGGGCAAGGCAGAGAAAAACTGTTTTTT.

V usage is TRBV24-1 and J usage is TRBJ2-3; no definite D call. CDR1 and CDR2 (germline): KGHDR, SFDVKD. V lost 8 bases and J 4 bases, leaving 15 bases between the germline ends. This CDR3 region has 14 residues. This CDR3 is CATTSKSPADTQYF. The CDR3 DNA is TGTGCCACCACCTCTAAGTCTCCCGCAGATACGCAGTATTTT.

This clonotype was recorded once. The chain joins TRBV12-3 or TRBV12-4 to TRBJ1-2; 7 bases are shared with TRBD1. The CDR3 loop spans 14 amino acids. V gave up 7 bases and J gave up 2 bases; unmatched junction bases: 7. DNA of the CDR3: TGTGCCAGCACCCAACAGGGGCGGAACTATGGCTACACCTTC. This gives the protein CASTQQGRNYGYTF.

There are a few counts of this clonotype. CDR3 coding DNA: TGTGCCAGCAGTTACTCGCCAGAGAACTCCTACAATGAGCAGTTCTTC. It specifies CASSYSPENSYNEQFF. This chain uses TRBV6-2 or TRBV6-3 with TRBJ2-1; no definite D call. The CDR3 is 16 amino acids. Germline V gene lookup returns CDR1 MNHEY and CDR2 SVGEGT. Trimming shortened V by 0 bases and J by 0 bases, and 9 bases separated the two germline ends.

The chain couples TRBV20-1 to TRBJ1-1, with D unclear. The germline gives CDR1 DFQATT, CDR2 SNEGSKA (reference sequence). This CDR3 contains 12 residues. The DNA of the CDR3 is TGCAGCGCCTTCGGAGGGAACACTGAAGCTTTCTTT. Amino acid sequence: CSAFGGNTEAFF.

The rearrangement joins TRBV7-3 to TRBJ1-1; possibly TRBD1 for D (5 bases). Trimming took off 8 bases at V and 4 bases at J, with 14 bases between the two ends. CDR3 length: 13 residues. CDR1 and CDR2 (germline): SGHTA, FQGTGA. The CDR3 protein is CASGPTGGTEAFF. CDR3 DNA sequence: TGTGCCAGCGGTCCTACAGGTGGCACTGAAGCTTTCTTT.

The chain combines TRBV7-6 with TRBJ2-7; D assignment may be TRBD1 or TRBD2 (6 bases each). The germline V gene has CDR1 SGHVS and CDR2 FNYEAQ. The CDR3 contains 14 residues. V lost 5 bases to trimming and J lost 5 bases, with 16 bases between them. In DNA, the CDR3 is TGTGCCAGCAGCCCGGGGGCTAGCATCCACGAGCAGTACTTC. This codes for CASSPGASIHEQYF.

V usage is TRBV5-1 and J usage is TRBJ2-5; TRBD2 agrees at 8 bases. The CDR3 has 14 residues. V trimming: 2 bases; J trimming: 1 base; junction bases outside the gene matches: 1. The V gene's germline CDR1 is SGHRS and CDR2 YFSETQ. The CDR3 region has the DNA TGCGCCAGCAGCTTCGGACTAGCCCAAGAGACCCAGTACTTC. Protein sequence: CASSFGLAQETQYF.

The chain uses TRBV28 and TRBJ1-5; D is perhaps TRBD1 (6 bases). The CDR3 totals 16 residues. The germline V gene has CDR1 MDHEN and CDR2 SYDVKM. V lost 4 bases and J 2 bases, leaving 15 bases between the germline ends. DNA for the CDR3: TGTGCCAGCAGTTCGAACAGGGCCGGGGGCAATCAGCCCCAGCATTTT. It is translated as CASSSNRAGGNQPQHF.

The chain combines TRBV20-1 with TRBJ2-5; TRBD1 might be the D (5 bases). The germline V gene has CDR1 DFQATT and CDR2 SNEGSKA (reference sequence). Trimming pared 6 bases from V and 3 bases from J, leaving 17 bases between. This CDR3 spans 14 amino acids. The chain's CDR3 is CSAQPFGAEETQYF. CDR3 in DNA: TGCAGTGCGCAACCTTTTGGGGCCGAAGAGACCCAGTACTTC.

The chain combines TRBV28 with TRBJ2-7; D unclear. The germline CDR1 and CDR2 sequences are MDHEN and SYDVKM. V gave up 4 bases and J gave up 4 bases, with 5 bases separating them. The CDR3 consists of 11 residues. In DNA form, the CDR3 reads TGTGCCAGCAGTTCCATGTACGAGCAGTACGTC. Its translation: CASSSMYEQYV.

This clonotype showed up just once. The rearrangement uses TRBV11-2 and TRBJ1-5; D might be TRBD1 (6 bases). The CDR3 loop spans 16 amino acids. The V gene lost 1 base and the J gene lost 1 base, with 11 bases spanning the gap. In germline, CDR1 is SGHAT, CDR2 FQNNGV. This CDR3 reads CASSLGGAQSNQPQHF. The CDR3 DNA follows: TGTGCCAGCAGCTTAGGGGGGGCGCAAAGCAATCAGCCCCAGCATTTT.

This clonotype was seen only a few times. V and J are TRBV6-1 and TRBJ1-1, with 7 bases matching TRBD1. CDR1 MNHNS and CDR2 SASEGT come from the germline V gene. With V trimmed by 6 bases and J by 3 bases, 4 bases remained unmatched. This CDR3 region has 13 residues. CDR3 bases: TGTGCCAGCAGAGATGGGACAGACACTGAAGCTTTCTTT. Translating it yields CASRDGTDTEAFF.

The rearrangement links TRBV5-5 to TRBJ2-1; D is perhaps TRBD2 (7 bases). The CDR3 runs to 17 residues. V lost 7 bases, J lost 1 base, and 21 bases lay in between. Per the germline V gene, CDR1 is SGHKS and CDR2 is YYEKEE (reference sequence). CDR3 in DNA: TGTGCCAGCCGAGGCGGGGGCGGGAGAGAGTCCTACAATGAGCAGTTCTTC. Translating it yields CASRGGGGRESYNEQFF.

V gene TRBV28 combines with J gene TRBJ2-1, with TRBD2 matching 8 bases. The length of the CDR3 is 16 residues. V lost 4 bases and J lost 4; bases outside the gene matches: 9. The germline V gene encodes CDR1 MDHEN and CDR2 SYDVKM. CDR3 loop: CASSSPGGGNYNEQFF. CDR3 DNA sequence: TGTGCCAGCAGTTCCCCGGGGGGGGGGAATTACAATGAGCAGTTCTTC.

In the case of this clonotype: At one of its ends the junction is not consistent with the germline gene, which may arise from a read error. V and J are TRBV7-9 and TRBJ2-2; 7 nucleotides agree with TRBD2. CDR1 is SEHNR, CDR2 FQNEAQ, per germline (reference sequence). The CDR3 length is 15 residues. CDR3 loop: CASSLAATNTGELFF. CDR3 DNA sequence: TGTGCCAGCAGCCTAGCGGCAACGAACACCGGGGAGCTGTTTTTT. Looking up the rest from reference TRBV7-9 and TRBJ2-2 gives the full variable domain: DTGVSQNPRHKITKRGQNVTFRCDPISEHNRLYWYRQTLGQGPEFLTYFQNEAQLEKSRLLSDRFSAERPKGSFSTLEIQRTEQGDSAMYLCASSLAATNTGELFFGEGSRLTVL.

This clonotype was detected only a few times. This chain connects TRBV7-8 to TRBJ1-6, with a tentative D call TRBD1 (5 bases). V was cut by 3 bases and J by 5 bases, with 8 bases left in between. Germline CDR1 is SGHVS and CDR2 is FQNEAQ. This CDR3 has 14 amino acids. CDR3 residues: CASSFGANNSPLHF. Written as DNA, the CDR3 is TGTGCCAGCAGCTTCGGGGCTAATAATTCACCCCTCCACTTT.

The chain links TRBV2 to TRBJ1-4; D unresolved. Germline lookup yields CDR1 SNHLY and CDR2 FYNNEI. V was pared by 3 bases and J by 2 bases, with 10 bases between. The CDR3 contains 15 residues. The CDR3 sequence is CASSETRQTNEKLFF. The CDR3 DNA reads TGTGCCAGCAGTGAGACTCGGCAGACTAATGAAAAACTGTTTTTT. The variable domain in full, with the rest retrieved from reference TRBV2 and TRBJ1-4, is EPEVTQTPSHQVTQMGQEVILRCVPISNHLYFYWYRQILGQKVEFLVSFYNNEISEKSEIFDDQFSVERPDGSNFTLKIRSTKLEDSAMYFCASSETRQTNEKLFFGSGTQLSVL.

CDR3 nucleotides: TGTGCCAGCAGCCGACAGGGGAATAATTCACCCCTCCACTTT. Residues: CASSRQGNNSPLHF. V and J are TRBV12-3 or TRBV12-4 and TRBJ1-6, with 8 nucleotides matching TRBD1. Trimming removed 6 bases from V and 5 bases from J; junction bases left unmatched: 3. This CDR3 has 14 residues.

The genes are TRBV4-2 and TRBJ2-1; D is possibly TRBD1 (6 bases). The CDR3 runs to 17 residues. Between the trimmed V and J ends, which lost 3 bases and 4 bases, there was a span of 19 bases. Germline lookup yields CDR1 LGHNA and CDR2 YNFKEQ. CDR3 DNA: TGTGCCAGCAGCCAGGAAAGACAGGTCTCAGGTTACAATGAGCAGTTCTTC. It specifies CASSQERQVSGYNEQFF.

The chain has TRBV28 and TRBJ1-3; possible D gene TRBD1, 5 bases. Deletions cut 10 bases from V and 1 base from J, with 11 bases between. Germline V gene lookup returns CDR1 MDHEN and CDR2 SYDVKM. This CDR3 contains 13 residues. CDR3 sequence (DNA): TGTGCCACTAAGGGGTTTTCTGGAAACACCATATATTTT. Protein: CATKGFSGNTIYF.

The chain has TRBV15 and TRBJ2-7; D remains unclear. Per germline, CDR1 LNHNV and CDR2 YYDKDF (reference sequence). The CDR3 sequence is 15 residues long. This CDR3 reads CAASLRVDSSYEQYF. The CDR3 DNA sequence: TGTGCAGCCAGCCTTCGGGTGGATAGCTCCTACGAGCAGTACTTC.